What follows are 25 T cell receptor beta chains derived from one specimen sequenced in a study of blood T cell repertoires in COVID-19. The repertoire was sequenced with immunoSEQ multiplex PCR; TCRdb's copy has only in-frame clones and lacks some. This table has about 120,000 clones, about 80% appearing once. Sequenced input: peripheral blood. These receptors came from a man aged 65 to 79 with active or convalescent COVID-19.

The V gene is TRBV7-3, the J gene TRBJ1-2; D ambiguous. Germline loops: CDR1 SGHTA, CDR2 FQGTGA. The CDR3 extends over 16 amino acids. Deletions cut 5 bases from V and 8 bases from J, with 24 bases between. The CDR3 coding sequence is TGTGCCAGCAGCCCGAACCCGGTCGGAGATACTGGGGGCTACACCTTC. Residues: CASSPNPVGDTGGYTF.

The chain joins TRBV11-3 to TRBJ2-7; 10 bases match TRBD2. CDR1 is SGHNT and CDR2 is YENEEA in the germline V gene. V was pared by 5 bases and J by 2 bases, with 9 bases of the junction left unmatched. This CDR3 contains 16 residues. The CDR3 nucleotides read TGTGCCAGCAGCCCGAGGACTAGCGGAACAGCCTACGAGCAGTACTTC. Amino acids: CASSPRTSGTAYEQYF.

The chain couples TRBV3-1 (or the pseudogene TRBV3-2) to TRBJ2-1; 8 bases map to TRBD2. V dropped 4 bases and J dropped 7; count of bases not matched to a gene: 9. This CDR3 has 15 amino acids. The germline V gene encodes CDR1 LGHDT and CDR2 YNNKEL (reference sequence). CDR3 sequence reads: CASSPSRGRPNEQFF. The CDR3 DNA sequence: TGTGCCAGCAGCCCCTCGCGCGGGAGGCCTAATGAGCAGTTCTTC.

The V and J genes are TRBV3-1 (or the pseudogene TRBV3-2) and TRBJ2-3; maybe TRBD2 (6 bases). Between the trimmed V and J ends, which lost 1 base and 6 bases, there was a span of 8 bases. The germline V gene has CDR1 LGHDT and CDR2 YNNKEL (reference sequence). The CDR3 sequence is 13 residues long. The CDR3 protein is CASSQALADTQYF. As DNA, the CDR3 is TGTGCCAGCAGCCAAGCGCTAGCGGATACGCAGTATTTT.

The chain uses TRBV2 and TRBJ1-1; 9 bases are a match to TRBD1. The CDR3 is 15 amino acids. The ends lost 3 bases at V and 7 bases at J; junction bases unmatched: 9. The germline CDR1 and CDR2 sequences are SNHLY and FYNNEI. The DNA for the CDR3 is TGTGCCAGCAGTGACTTGAACAGGGGGCCTGGTGAAGCTTTCTTT. It yields the protein CASSDLNRGPGEAFF.

The chain has TRBV7-2 and TRBJ2-7, with D possibly matching TRBD1 (6 bases). The CDR3 sequence is 15 residues long. V lost 0 bases to trimming and J lost 2 bases, with 11 bases between them. Germline loops: CDR1 SGHTA, CDR2 FQGNSA. The chain's CDR3 is CASSLAPDSAYEQYF. The CDR3 DNA is TGTGCCAGCAGCTTAGCCCCGGACAGCGCCTACGAGCAGTACTTC.

This sequence joins TRBV6-6 and TRBJ2-3, with 9 bases fitting TRBD2. The CDR3 covers 15 residues. Trimming cost V 4 bases and J 3 bases; bases outside gene matches: 5. Germline V gene sequence: CDR1 MNHNY, CDR2 SVGAGI (reference sequence). The DNA of the CDR3 is TGTGCCAGCAGTTTGCGGGGGGGCGGGACAGATACGCAGTATTTT. Translating gives CASSLRGGGTDTQYF.

The rearrangement links TRBV9 to TRBJ2-5; possible D gene TRBD2, 5 bases. CDR1 is SGDLS and CDR2 is YYNGEE in the germline V gene. The CDR3 has 14 residues. The V and J ends lost 4 bases and 4 bases respectively, with 14 bases between them. The CDR3 DNA reads as TGTGCCAGCAGCCCAACCGGGAATGGAGAGACCCAGTACTTC. The encoded protein is CASSPTGNGETQYF.

The CDR3 here is CASSLSLAGGPWDTQYF. CDR3 nucleotides: TGTGCCAGCAGCTTAAGTCTAGCGGGAGGGCCTTGGGATACGCAGTATTTT. This chain connects TRBV7-2 to TRBJ2-3; 12 bases agree with TRBD2. The CDR3 contains 17 residues. Trimming took 2 bases from V and 6 from J; bases not matched to a gene: 9. Looked up from germline, CDR1 is SGHTA and CDR2 is FQGNSA. The entire variable domain, with the rest obtained from reference TRBV7-2 and TRBJ2-3, is as follows: GAGVSQSPSNKVTEKGKDVELRCDPISGHTALYWYRQSLGQGLEFLIYFQGNSAPDKSGLPSDRFSAERTGGSVSTLTIQRTQQEDSAVYLCASSLSLAGGPWDTQYFGPGTRLTVL.

V usage is TRBV27 and J usage is TRBJ1-2; 9 nucleotides align to TRBD1. After removal of 6 bases from V and 3 bases from J, the junction contained 2 bases not matched to a gene. CDR3 length equals 13 residues. Germline CDR1 is MNHEY and CDR2 is SMNVEV (reference sequence). CDR3: CASRRTGDYGYTF. DNA for the CDR3: TGTGCCAGCAGACGGACAGGGGACTATGGCTACACCTTC.

The gene calls are TRBV4-1 and TRBJ2-3; unclear D gene. Germline V gene data show CDR1 as MGHRA and CDR2 as YSYEKL. V dropped 0 bases and J dropped 5 bases, with 9 bases sitting between them. There are 14 residues in the CDR3. The CDR3 DNA reads TGCGCCAGCAGCCAAGACAGGTTCAGAGATACGCAGTATTTT. It translates to CASSQDRFRDTQYF.

The table lists this clone with many counts. This sequence joins TRBV6-5 and TRBJ1-1, with 7 bases aligning to TRBD1. The J segment lost 10 bases and the V segment lost 4 bases, leaving 6 bases of the junction unmatched. Germline V gives CDR1 MNHEY, CDR2 SVGAGI. This CDR3 is built from 12 residues. The CDR3 region has the DNA TGTGCCAGCAGTTCCTACAGGGGTTTAGCTTTCTTT. Its protein product is CASSSYRGLAFF.

The V and J genes are TRBV10-3 and TRBJ2-1; weak D call: TRBD2 (5 bases). The CDR3 sequence is 15 residues long. The germline V and J ends were trimmed by 0 bases and 7 bases, with 13 bases remaining between them. Germline V gene sequence: CDR1 ENHRY, CDR2 SYGVKD. CDR3 region: CAISESTPSRNEQFF. The CDR3 region has the DNA TGTGCCATCAGTGAGTCGACTCCTAGCCGGAATGAGCAGTTCTTC.

The chain uses TRBV6-1 and TRBJ1-3; D is perhaps TRBD1 (6 bases). The CDR3 loop spans 15 amino acids. Trimming shortened V by 2 bases and J by 4 bases, and 12 bases separated the two germline ends. The germline V gene has CDR1 MNHNS and CDR2 SASEGT. The CDR3 region is CASSETSTGGNTIYF. The DNA of the CDR3 is TGTGCCAGCAGTGAAACGTCGACAGGAGGAAACACCATATATTTT.

The chain recombines TRBV6-5 with TRBJ1-4; 8 nucleotides align to TRBD1. Per the germline V gene, CDR1 is MNHEY and CDR2 is SVGAGI. With V trimmed by 5 bases and J by 6 bases, 5 bases remained unmatched. This CDR3 has 14 residues. CDR3 DNA sequence: TGTGCCAGCAGTCGGGACAGGAAACATGAAAAACTGTTTTTT. Translation: CASSRDRKHEKLFF.

CDR3 sequence: CASSSNPSGGNTDTQYF. The CDR3 nucleotides are TGCGCCAGCAGCTCCAACCCTAGCGGGGGAAACACAGATACGCAGTATTTT. The chain carries TRBV5-1 and TRBJ2-3, with 10 nucleotides matching TRBD2. Trimming took 3 bases from V and 2 from J; bases not matched to a gene: 9. The CDR3 is made up of 17 amino acids. CDR1 is SGHRS, CDR2 YFSETQ, per germline.

This rearrangement joins TRBV7-9 to TRBJ1-6; 8 bases are a match to TRBD1. Germline V gene lookup returns CDR1 SEHNR and CDR2 FQNEAQ (reference sequence). The CDR3 is made up of 17 amino acids. The V and J ends lost 5 bases and 4 bases, in that order; junction bases with no gene match: 10. CDR3 bases: TGTGCCAGCAGCCTCGACAGGGGCTCCCTATATAATTCACCCCTCCACTTT. Its protein is CASSLDRGSLYNSPLHF.

The J gene is TRBJ1-1, the V gene TRBV2, with 8 bases lining up with TRBD1. Trimming at V came to 4 bases and at J to 1 base, leaving 5 bases not matched to a gene. The CDR3 runs to 15 residues. In germline, CDR1 is SNHLY, CDR2 FYNNEI. In nucleotides, the CDR3 is TGTGCCAGCAGTGCGCAGGGGGCAGGGAACACTGAAGCTTTCTTT. Residues: CASSAQGAGNTEAFF.

This chain connects TRBV11-2 to TRBJ2-7, with 11 nucleotides matching TRBD2. The germline V gene has CDR1 SGHAT and CDR2 FQNNGV. V shed 4 bases and J 3 bases; nucleotides not matched to a gene: 5. This CDR3 contains 15 residues. In DNA form, the CDR3 reads TGTGCCAGCAGCTCGGGACTAGCGGAATACTACGAGCAGTACTTC. It specifies CASSSGLAEYYEQYF. The whole variable domain, filled in from reference TRBV11-2 and TRBJ2-7, reads EAGVAQSPRYKIIEKRQSVAFWCNPISGHATLYWYQQILGQGPKLLIQFQNNGVVDDSQLPKDRFSAERLKGVDSTLKIQPAKLEDSAVYLCASSSGLAEYYEQYFGPGTRLTVT.

The gene calls are TRBV7-2 and TRBJ2-1, with 7 positions matching TRBD2. CDR1 and CDR2 (germline): SGHTA, FQGNSA. The ends lost 1 base at V and 7 bases at J; junction bases unmatched: 7. This CDR3 is built from 15 residues. The CDR3 DNA reads as TGTGCCAGCAGCTTAGGCGGGAGCCCGGGGAATGAGCAGTTCTTC. Its protein is CASSLGGSPGNEQFF.

This clone appeared once. V usage is TRBV19 and J usage is TRBJ1-4, with 9 bases lining up with TRBD1. This CDR3 has 16 residues. The junction had 7 bases not matched to a gene; V was cut back by 1 base and J by 7 bases. Per the germline V gene, CDR1 is LNHDA and CDR2 is SQIVND (reference sequence). CDR3 amino acids: CASSIVPGQGTEKLFF. CDR3 in DNA: TGTGCCAGTAGTATAGTACCGGGACAGGGTACTGAAAAACTGTTTTTT.

The J gene is TRBJ1-2, the V gene TRBV2, with TRBD1 matching over 9 bases. The CDR3 length is 14 residues. CDR1 is SNHLY and CDR2 is FYNNEI in the germline V gene. The trim removed 4 bases at V and 8 bases at J, leaving 8 bases unmatched. The CDR3 DNA reads as TGTGCCAGCAGTGGAGGGACAGGGTCCGGCGGCTACACCTTC. Its protein is CASSGGTGSGGYTF.

The chain joins TRBV10-2 to TRBJ2-2; 8 bases fit TRBD2. V was pared by 6 bases and J by 5 bases, with 14 bases of the junction left unmatched. The CDR3 spans 17 residues. Germline lookup yields CDR1 WSHSY and CDR2 SAAADI. The DNA of the CDR3 is TGCGCCAGCAGCGGTCCCCCGCAGCGGGAGCGTACCGGGGAGCTGTTTTTT. Translation gives CASSGPPQRERTGELFF.

This chain joins TRBV5-1 and TRBJ1-1, with TRBD1 identical over 7 bases. The germline CDR1 and CDR2 sequences are SGHRS and YFSETQ. V lost 5 bases to trimming and J lost 2 bases; unmatched junction nucleotides: 9. CDR3 length equals 15 residues. The CDR3, as DNA: TGCGCCAGCAGAGAAGAACAGGGGTTCAACACTGAAGCTTTCTTT. Its translation is CASREEQGFNTEAFF.

The chain carries TRBV18 and TRBJ1-6; 8 positions agree with TRBD1. This CDR3 contains 14 residues. The V and J ends lost 3 bases and 7 bases, in that order; junction bases with no gene match: 2. Per germline, CDR1 KGHSH and CDR2 LQKENI. This CDR3 reads CASSPGQDNSPLHF. In nucleotides, the CDR3 is TGTGCCAGCTCACCGGGACAGGACAATTCACCCCTCCACTTT.